This T cell receptor beta chain comes out of a study of human thymus T cells (TCRdb year 2020). For the study in its entirety: TCR alpha and beta repertoires from fewer than ten infant thymus samples and four related peripheral blood samples were characterized in the study. Donor ages ranged from roughly 6 to 244 days, and the cohort comprised six or seven male and a couple of female infants. What the authors observed across the whole study: Thymus samples yielded on average roughly 800,000 unique TCRB clonotypes, compared with some 89,000 from blood samples. Biased V and J gene segment usage appeared to be present in both thymic and peripheral blood repertoires.

Of note for this clone: The clone's antigen remains unknown. Qualities for individual bases were not recorded, and no much larger clone is one base off.

Donors were immunologically healthy infants undergoing open corrective cardiac surgery for congenital heart defects in Finland. From four of the eight donors, a small aliquot of about 0.5-1 mL peripheral blood was collected during surgery. For the blood samples, genomic DNA was extracted from all available leukocytes instead of from a set number of cells. ACK lysis buffer was used to remove erythrocytes from blood, and the leukocytes were stored at -70 degrees C as pellets. A QIAsymphony instrument was used to extract genomic DNA from frozen cell pellets. The immunoSEQ multiplex PCR assay was used to amplify the TCRB and TCRAD loci from a standardized quantity of quality-controlled genomic DNA. The V(D)J region was spanned by amplicons of a length sufficient to cover the CDR3 and to identify V and J genes. The commercial immunoSEQ service was used to sequence amplicons on an Illumina platform. Under the source paper's analysis protocol: Primer bias and sequencing errors were corrected as previously described, and TCRAD and TCRB definitions were based on the IMGT database. Repertoires were analysed with immunoSEQ Analyzer 3.0 and VDJTools, covering basic statistics, V/J segment usage, diversity estimates, rarefaction and pairwise overlap. To estimate diversity, the Chao1, ChaoE, Efron-Thisted, Shannon and inverse Simpson indices were applied, and diversity was also estimated on datasets down-sampled to the smallest sample. For repertoire overlap, CDR3 nucleotide sequence, V gene and J gene had to match strictly, and clustering was done by Jaccard-based multidimensional scaling. In its TCRdb copy, this immuneACCESS table keeps in-frame sequences only and misses some clones. Where compared with another copy, unresolved V genes explain less than half of these, and the others have no known cause. D and trimming were read from the DNA, whereas the V and J calls and clone size are those reported in that table. This sample holds tens of thousands of clones; more than 85% were observed only once. The top ten hold roughly 0.16% of the sample.

The CDR3 covers 18 residues, taking in both the cysteine and the phenylalanine. Kept here is only the CDR3 DNA, which spans 54 bases and is read in frame from base 1. CDR1 and CDR2, looked up from the germline V gene (reference sequence), are SGHKS and YYEKEE. At the junction V is shortened by 1 base and J by 2 bases; bases outside the gene matches: 11. The chain is assembled from TRBV5-5 and TRBJ2-7; the central 11 bases match TRBD2. Material: blood. This sequence originates from a girl in the first two years of life with a congenital heart defect but otherwise immunologically healthy. CDR3 region: CASSLRMLAGGGAYEQYF. DNA sequence: TGTGCCAGCAGCTTGAGGATGCTAGCGGGAGGCGGGGCCTACGAGCAGTACTTC.